These T cell receptor beta chains were read from a single sample in a study of T cell responses to AZD1222 COVID-19 vaccine. Measured with immunoSEQ multiplex PCR; TCRdb has only the in-frame clones, and not every one. The data show about 150,000 clones, approximately 91% seen once. Sequencing was performed on peripheral blood, taken after recovery from COVID-19. The receptors were sampled from an adult who had recovered from COVID-19. CDR3s include the opening cysteine and the closing phenylalanine or tryptophan. A D gene is named only where the DNA matches it firmly. The size field is filled for only some rows; it gives once, few, many or a size class.

J: TRBJ2-1; size: NA; D: TRBD2; V: TRBV10-3; CDR3: CAISQGLAGGSSYNEQFF; DNA: TGTGCCATCAGTCAGGGACTAGCGGGGGGAAGCTCCTACAATGAGCAGTTCTTC
J: TRBJ2-7; size: NA; D: NA; V: TRBV12-5; CDR3: CASTRSYEQYF; DNA: TGTGCTAGTACCCGATCCTACGAGCAGTACTTC
J: TRBJ1-2; size: NA; D: NA; V: TRBV6-5; CDR3: CASTGQGRGYTF; DNA: TGTGCCAGCACGGGCCAGGGTCGGGGCTACACCTTC
J: TRBJ2-5; size: NA; D: NA; V: TRBV4-1; CDR3: CASSQPLETQYF; DNA: TGCGCCAGCAGCCAGCCCTTAGAGACCCAGTACTTC
J: TRBJ1-1; size: NA; D: NA; V: TRBV5-4; CDR3: CASSPTGRYTEAFF; DNA: TGTGCCAGCAGCCCGACAGGAAGGTACACTGAAGCTTTCTTT
J: TRBJ1-1; size: NA; D: NA; V: TRBV12-3/TRBV12-4; CDR3: CASSPQMNTEAFF; DNA: TGTGCCAGCAGTCCCCAGATGAACACTGAAGCTTTCTTT
J: TRBJ2-7; size: NA; D: TRBD2; V: TRBV29-1; CDR3: CSVGSGRSYEQYF; DNA: TGCAGCGTTGGGAGCGGGAGGTCGTACGAGCAGTACTTC
J: TRBJ2-1; size: NA; D: NA; V: TRBV10-2; CDR3: CAGLPGGKDYNEQFF; DNA: TGCGCCGGCCTCCCCGGAGGGAAAGACTACAATGAGCAGTTCTTC
J: TRBJ2-7; size: NA; D: NA; V: TRBV10-3; CDR3: CAISPGTTYEQYF; DNA: TGTGCCATCAGTCCCGGGACAACCTACGAGCAGTACTTC
J: TRBJ2-7; size: NA; D: NA; V: TRBV5-6; CDR3: CASSLGVTGFNEQYF; DNA: TGTGCCAGCAGCTTGGGAGTAACAGGCTTCAACGAGCAGTACTTC
J: TRBJ1-2; size: NA; D: NA; V: TRBV5-4; CDR3: CASSLTAANYGYTF; DNA: TGTGCCAGCAGCTTGACAGCAGCTAACTATGGCTACACCTTC
J: TRBJ2-5; size: NA; D: NA; V: TRBV15; CDR3: CATSRKDYQETQYF; DNA: TGTGCCACCAGCAGAAAAGACTATCAAGAGACCCAGTACTTC
J: TRBJ2-7; size: NA; D: NA; V: TRBV23-1; CDR3: CASSQSDGTYEQYF; DNA: TGCGCCAGCAGTCAATCTGACGGAACCTACGAGCAGTACTTC
J: TRBJ1-5; size: NA; D: TRBD1; V: TRBV7-2; CDR3: CASSSTGGGNQPQHF; DNA: TGTGCCAGCAGCTCGACAGGGGGCGGCAATCAGCCCCAGCATTTT
J: TRBJ1-2; size: NA; D: NA; V: TRBV5-6; CDR3: CASSLTAQGYGYTF; DNA: TGTGCCAGCAGCTTGACGGCACAAGGGTATGGCTACACCTTC
J: TRBJ1-4; size: NA; D: TRBD1; V: TRBV20-1; CDR3: CTPGTGLF; DNA: TGCACCCCCGGGACAGGCTTATTT
J: TRBJ2-1; size: NA; D: NA; V: TRBV19; CDR3: CASSISGPSVNEQFF; DNA: TGTGCCAGTAGTATTTCGGGTCCGAGCGTAAATGAGCAGTTCTTC
J: TRBJ1-1; size: NA; D: NA; V: TRBV15; CDR3: CATSRDRGRNLAFF; DNA: TGTGCCACCAGCAGAGATCGGGGTCGGAACTTGGCTTTCTTT
J: TRBJ2-3; size: NA; D: NA; V: TRBV11-3; CDR3: CASSPEGTDTQYF; DNA: TGTGCCAGCAGCCCCGAGGGCACAGATACGCAGTATTTT
J: TRBJ1-2; size: NA; D: NA; V: TRBV10-2; CDR3: CASSEEGGHLYGYTF; DNA: TGCGCCAGCAGTGAGGAAGGAGGGCATCTCTATGGCTACACCTTC
J: TRBJ1-1; size: NA; D: NA; V: TRBV20-1; CDR3: CSARVGTEAFF; DNA: TGCAGTGCTAGAGTTGGCACTGAAGCTTTCTTT
J: TRBJ1-3; size: NA; D: NA; V: TRBV3-1/TRBV3-2; CDR3: CASSQDAGILGAGNTIYF; DNA: TGTGCCAGCAGCCAAGATGCGGGGATTCTGGGCGCTGGAAACACCATATATTTT
J: TRBJ2-7; size: few; D: NA; V: TRBV25-1; CDR3: CASSEFYEQYF; DNA: TGTGCCAGCAGTGAATTTTACGAGCAGTACTTC
J: TRBJ2-1; size: NA; D: NA; V: TRBV10-3; CDR3: CAINFTSLFGYNEQFF; DNA: TGTGCCATCAATTTTACAAGTCTGTTTGGCTACAATGAGCAGTTCTTC